The rows below give T cell receptor beta chains drawn from one sample of a study of T cell responses to AZD1222 COVID-19 vaccine. Profiling relied on immunoSEQ multiplex PCR, and the TCRdb table lists in-frame clones only, not all of them. The sample includes some 92,000 clones, about 90% of them seen just once. The sequences come from peripheral blood, collected on day 0 of AZD1222 vaccination. These receptors all stem from an adult in good health. Both conserved end residues are part of each CDR3. Not all rows give a size; the values are once, few, many and, for expanded clones, a class.

CDR3 protein	clone size	V gene
CASSFLPGGAYEQYF	.	TRBV27
CASGFSVGLATHYEQYF	.	TRBV12-5
CASSSAGVLYNEQFF	.	TRBV5-1
CASSGELAGAYEQYF	once	TRBV2
CASSESRWSGNTIYF	.	TRBV2
CASSLPRGIYNSPLHF	once	TRBV28
CASSDRGGEAFF	.	TRBV19
CASIAGDTQYF	.	TRBV2
CASTPWGTLAKNIQYF	.	TRBV28
CASSLGGYGYTF	.	TRBV28
CASRPGTGDYEQYF	.	TRBV5-5
CASTRDRGLGNTIYF	.	TRBV9
CASSLAGGPETQYF	once	TRBV7-2
CASSPRDSYNEQFF	.	TRBV7-3
CASSLAGLSYEQYF	.	TRBV7-2
CASSPPSVDYLRNEQFF	.	TRBV18
CASSIEPLTPLSSYEQYF	.	TRBV5-5
CASSPRVGGYTF	.	TRBV2
CASSLDPRDGYTF	.	TRBV6-6
CASSGPRGGPNYNEQFF	.	TRBV9
CASSLFPSGANVLTF	.	TRBV5-4
CASSLTGKVGVLTF	.	TRBV21-1
CASSLDVGRTEAFF	.	TRBV5-1
CSASGMAGVSAFF	.	TRBV20-1
CASSSLGQGGETQYF	.	TRBV7-2
CAISDGGEGWDTEAFF	.	TRBV10-3
CASSGLVPGELFF	.	TRBV2